These 19 T cell receptor beta chains originate from one sample sequenced in a study of shared clonotypes between healthy human individuals. CD45RO-negative, CCR7-selected cells formed the naive CD8 fraction, which excluded terminally differentiated effector memory CD45RA+ cells. This table comes from immunoSEQ multiplex PCR, and its TCRdb copy is limited to in-frame clones, with some not included. Altogether around 2,000,000 clones are present, about 94% being singletons, with the ten largest covering 0.9% to 1.4%. The sample was naive CD8+ T cells sorted from blood. The receptor set was obtained from a man aged 18 to 29 in good health.

V usage is TRBV4-1 and J usage is TRBJ2-7; D perhaps matches TRBD1 (5 bases). The V gene lost 4 bases and the J gene lost 0 bases, with 13 bases spanning the gap. The CDR3 has 15 amino acids. The germline V gene has CDR1 MGHRA and CDR2 YSYEKL. CDR3 DNA: TGCGCCAGCAGCCCCATAGGGGTGAGCTCCTACGAGCAGTACTTC. It is translated as CASSPIGVSSYEQYF.

V and J are TRBV19 and TRBJ2-2; 8 bases fit TRBD2. Germline lookup yields CDR1 LNHDA and CDR2 SQIVND (reference sequence). There are 16 residues in the CDR3. V lost 8 bases and J lost 3; bases outside the gene matches: 11. This CDR3 reads CASFSGTSPYTGELFF. The CDR3 region has the DNA TGTGCCAGTTTCTCCGGGACTAGTCCCTACACCGGGGAGCTGTTTTTT.

The CDR3 region has the DNA TGTGCCAGCAGACGACAGGGGAGTATCGACGAGCAGTACTTC. Translation gives CASRRQGSIDEQYF. V gene TRBV6-1 combines with J gene TRBJ2-7; 8 bases are shared with TRBD1. This CDR3 is 14 amino acids long. Trimming removed 6 bases from V and 5 bases from J; junction bases left unmatched: 9. Germline V gives CDR1 MNHNS, CDR2 SASEGT.

The chain uses TRBV7-9 and TRBJ1-1; no clear D. Germline CDR1 and CDR2: SEHNR and FQNEAQ (reference sequence). The CDR3 is 15 residues long. The V and J ends lost 4 bases and 3 bases respectively, with 15 bases between them. This CDR3 is CASSSLRGLDTEAFF. In nucleotides, the CDR3 is TGTGCCAGCAGCTCCCTCCGGGGATTGGACACTGAAGCTTTCTTT.

This clone was seen a single time. The sample holds other DNA sequences that translate to the same CDR3. V usage is TRBV19 and J usage is TRBJ1-1, with D perhaps TRBD1 (5 bases). The CDR3 sequence is 14 residues long. The germline V gene has CDR1 LNHDA and CDR2 SQIVND (reference sequence). The V and J ends lost 4 bases and 0 bases respectively, with 9 bases between them. CDR3 nucleotide sequence: TGTGCCAGTAGTACGACAGATTTGAACACTGAAGCTTTCTTT. Protein: CASSTTDLNTEAFF.

The chain is built from TRBV4-1 and TRBJ2-3, with TRBD2 matching over 8 bases. Germline loops: CDR1 MGHRA, CDR2 YSYEKL. The CDR3 extends over 17 amino acids. V gave up 0 bases and J gave up 4 bases; unmatched junction bases: 9. CDR3 coding DNA: TGCGCCAGCAGCCAAGATTTAGCGGGACCCGATTCAGATACGCAGTATTTT. This encodes CASSQDLAGPDSDTQYF.

This clone came up once. This chain connects TRBV29-1 to TRBJ2-5; no definite D call. Germline V CDR1 and CDR2: SQVTM, ANQGSEA. With 7 bases removed from V and 5 bases from J, the gap between germline ends came to 11 bases. This CDR3 spans 11 amino acids. The CDR3 spells CSAPELETQYF. CDR3 nucleotides: TGCAGCGCCCCGGAGCTGGAGACCCAGTACTTC.

This sequence joins TRBV14 and TRBJ2-1, with D tentatively TRBD1 or TRBD2 (5 bases each). The V gene's germline CDR1 is SGHDN and CDR2 FVKESK. CDR3 length: 16 amino acids. Trimming removed 3 bases from V and 2 bases from J, with 14 bases in between. The chain's CDR3 is CASSHRGAGAYNEQFF. Here the CDR3 DNA reads TGTGCCAGCAGCCACCGAGGGGCTGGGGCCTACAATGAGCAGTTCTTC.

This clone was observed once. The chain employs TRBV10-3 and TRBJ2-3; 9 nucleotides agree with TRBD2. In germline, CDR1 is ENHRY, CDR2 SYGVKD. CDR3 length: 14 residues. V was clipped by 6 bases and J by 5 bases; unmatched bases: 6. CDR3 sequence (DNA): TGTGCCATCAGCGGTAGCGGGAGCGAAGATACGCAGTATTTT. Translation: CAISGSGSEDTQYF.

Remarks on this clone: Other DNA sequences of this sample code for an identical CDR3. This chain uses TRBV11-2 with TRBJ2-3, with 8 bases fitting TRBD2. The CDR3 is 15 amino acids. Germline V gene sequence: CDR1 SGHAT, CDR2 FQNNGV. V dropped 5 bases and J dropped 0; count of bases not matched to a gene: 4. CDR3: CASSQLAGSTDTQYF. CDR3 bases: TGTGCCAGCAGCCAATTAGCGGGAAGCACAGATACGCAGTATTTT.

The V and J genes are TRBV5-4 and TRBJ2-7; D could derive from TRBD1 or TRBD2 (6 bases each). The CDR3 is 13 residues long. The germline V gene has CDR1 SGHNT and CDR2 YYREEE (reference sequence). V shed 3 bases and J shed 7 bases, with 14 bases lying between them. In nucleotides, the CDR3 is TGTGCCAGCAGCTCCTCAGGGGCGGGGGAGCAGTACTTC. This sequence encodes CASSSSGAGEQYF. Supplemented by reference TRBV5-4 and TRBJ2-7, the full variable domain reads ETGVTQSPTHLIKTRGQQVTLRCSSQSGHNTVSWYQQALGQGPQFIFQYYREEENGRGNFPPRFSGLQFPNYSSELNVNALELDDSALYLCASSSSGAGEQYFGPGTRLTVT.

This chain uses TRBV11-3 with TRBJ2-7; D possibly uses TRBD1 or TRBD2 (7 bases each). With 0 bases removed from V and 7 bases from J, the gap between germline ends came to 13 bases. CDR3 length: 14 residues. Germline lookup yields CDR1 SGHNT and CDR2 YENEEA. CDR3 in amino acids: CASSLEGTAGEQYF. CDR3 sequence (DNA): TGTGCCAGCAGCTTAGAGGGGACAGCGGGAGAGCAGTACTTC. Drawing the rest from reference TRBV11-3 and TRBJ2-7, the complete variable domain is EAGVVQSPRYKIIEKKQPVAFWCNPISGHNTLYWYLQNLGQGPELLIRYENEEAVDDSQLPKDRFSAERLKGVDSTLKIQPAELGDSAVYLCASSLEGTAGEQYFGPGTRLTVT.

This chain joins TRBV9 and TRBJ1-6; no definite D call. The CDR3 has 12 residues. V lost 6 bases and J 8 bases, leaving 9 bases between the germline ends. Looked up from germline, CDR1 is SGDLS and CDR2 is YYNGEE. Here the CDR3 reads CASNDGHSPLHF. DNA of the CDR3: TGTGCCAGCAACGACGGTCATTCACCCCTCCACTTT.

Notes on this clone: This same CDR3 is encoded by further DNA sequences in the sample. The rearrangement links TRBV10-2 to TRBJ1-2; 8 bases agree with TRBD1. J was trimmed by 4 bases and V by 2 bases; bases with no gene match: 3. Germline CDR1 WSHSY, CDR2 SAAADI. The CDR3 is 14 residues long. The CDR3 DNA reads as TGCGCCAGCAGTGAGACAGGGGGTTCCTATGGCTACACCTTC. This sequence encodes CASSETGGSYGYTF.

The V call is TRBV27, the J call TRBJ2-7; D is ambiguous. Germline lookup yields CDR1 MNHEY and CDR2 SMNVEV (reference sequence). V was cut by 3 bases and J by 0 bases, with 6 bases left in between. This CDR3 is 13 amino acids long. The CDR3 here is CASSFKVSYEQYF. CDR3 coding DNA: TGTGCCAGCAGTTTCAAAGTCTCCTACGAGCAGTACTTC.

The genes are TRBV4-1 and TRBJ2-2; possibly TRBD1 or TRBD2 for D (6 bases each). The V end was cut by 1 base, the J end by 3 bases, with 18 bases between. The CDR3 is 18 amino acids. Germline loops: CDR1 MGHRA, CDR2 YSYEKL. In DNA, the CDR3 is TGCGCCAGCAGCCAAGTCTCCTGGGGGGCGGCGGACACCGGGGAGCTGTTTTTT. Residues: CASSQVSWGAADTGELFF.

V usage is TRBV5-1 and J usage is TRBJ1-1, with 10 bases aligning to TRBD1. The germline V gene encodes CDR1 SGHRS and CDR2 YFSETQ. The ends lost 3 bases at V and 5 bases at J; junction bases unmatched: 13. The CDR3 sequence is 17 residues long. This CDR3 is CASSSQGQGTLATEAFF. DNA of the CDR3: TGCGCCAGCAGCTCCCAGGGACAGGGGACTTTAGCAACTGAAGCTTTCTTT.

This chain connects TRBV5-4 to TRBJ2-7; 7 bases are shared with TRBD1. V was pared by 3 bases and J by 3 bases, with 15 bases of the junction left unmatched. The CDR3 contains 17 residues. Per the germline V gene, CDR1 is SGHNT and CDR2 is YYREEE (reference sequence). The DNA for the CDR3 is TGTGCCAGCAGCTCCGGACAGGTCCAAGACTTAAACTACGAGCAGTACTTC. Protein product: CASSSGQVQDLNYEQYF.

The chain combines TRBV27 with TRBJ2-7; D ambiguous. V was clipped by 2 bases and J by 5 bases, with 13 bases between them. CDR3 size: 14 residues. Germline CDR1 MNHEY, CDR2 SMNVEV (reference sequence). CDR3: CASSLREPSNEQYF. The CDR3 DNA reads TGTGCCAGCAGTTTAAGAGAACCTAGTAACGAGCAGTACTTC.